The 30 T cell receptor beta chains below come from one sample, sequenced in a study of CD8 T cells in ankylosing spondylitis. The study, taken as a whole, reports: Apparently characteristic of ankylosing spondylitis blood was a TCR beta motif (roughly eight highly homologous variants).

For these TCRs, the target antigens are not known. TCRdb independently ran MiXCR on the 5' RACE reads; one entry per CDR3 protein. The table records over 400,000 distinct CDR3 sequences, more than 25% of them present only once. The sample comprised blood, either unsorted or a sorted T cell fraction (not recorded which). These receptors were obtained from a male donor with ankylosing spondylitis.

This clonotype was found a few times. The V and J genes are TRBV12-3 or TRBV12-4 and TRBJ1-5; D not resolved. This CDR3 region has 15 residues. Trimming shortened V by 6 bases and J by 0 bases, and 12 bases separated the two germline ends. The CDR3 region has the DNA TGTGCCAGCAGGCCCCGGGAGAATAGCAATCAGCCCCAGCATTTT. It is translated as CASRPRENSNQPQHF.

The CDR3 loop reads CATSRKRDFSNQPQHF. CDR3 DNA: TGTGCCACCAGCAGAAAAAGGGATTTTAGCAATCAGCCCCAGCATTTT. The chain employs TRBV15 and TRBJ1-5; D gene ambiguous. The CDR3 totals 16 residues. Trimming cost V 2 bases and J 0 bases, with 11 bases left between them. Germline V gene sequence: CDR1 LNHNV, CDR2 YYDKDF (reference sequence).

V is TRBV11-2 and J is TRBJ2-3; 9 nucleotides align to TRBD2. Trimming took 3 bases from V and 0 from J; bases not matched to a gene: 13. This CDR3 contains 19 residues. The germline V gene encodes CDR1 SGHAT and CDR2 FQNNGV. The CDR3 DNA follows: TGTGCCAGCAGCTTGGGTCTAGCGGGATCAGGATACAGCACAGATACGCAGTATTTT. Its protein is CASSLGLAGSGYSTDTQYF.

This clonotype has more than one count but fewer than ten. J is TRBJ2-3 and V is TRBV20-1, with D possibly being TRBD2 (6 bases). V was trimmed by 6 bases and J by 1 base, leaving 17 bases between them. Germline CDR1 and CDR2: DFQATT and SNEGSKA (reference sequence). The CDR3 spans 15 residues. The CDR3 coding sequence is TGCAGTGCCCCATGGCCACTAGCAGGCACAGATACGCAGTATTTT. Translation gives CSAPWPLAGTDTQYF.

This clonotype came up a few times. The CDR3 is CASRTGTSAGNTIYF. CDR3 DNA: TGTGCCAGCAGAACCGGGACTTCAGCTGGAAACACCATATATTTT. The genes are TRBV28 and TRBJ1-3, with D possibly TRBD1 on 5 matching bases. Trimming shortened V by 6 bases and J by 2 bases, and 14 bases separated the two germline ends. The CDR3 runs 15 residues. The V gene's germline CDR1 is MDHEN and CDR2 SYDVKM.

V gene TRBV12-3 or TRBV12-4 combines with J gene TRBJ1-4; D possibly corresponds to TRBD1 (5 bases). The CDR3 covers 16 residues. Trimming left V 5 bases short and J 4 bases short, with 17 bases between. The CDR3 spells CASSHKTRGLNEKLFF. Here the CDR3 DNA reads TGTGCCAGCAGTCACAAGACAAGGGGTCTTAATGAAAAACTGTTTTTT.

This chain links TRBV7-9 with TRBJ2-2; 13 bases line up with TRBD2. Germline-derived CDR1 and CDR2 are SEHNR and FQNEAQ (reference sequence). The CDR3 consists of 16 residues. J gave up 5 bases and V 8 bases, and 8 bases lay outside the gene matches. CDR3 bases: TGTGCCAGCGAACCCGGGACTAGCGGGGAAACCGGGGAGCTGTTTTTT. This sequence encodes CASEPGTSGETGELFF.

The chain links TRBV12-3 or TRBV12-4 to TRBJ2-1; tentatively, D is TRBD2 (6 bases). This CDR3 contains 18 residues. The V gene lost 5 bases and the J gene lost 1 base, with 21 bases spanning the gap. CDR3 sequence reads: CASSPLRGAGASYNEQFF. CDR3 nucleotide sequence: TGTGCCAGCAGTCCACTCCGGGGAGCGGGTGCTTCCTACAATGAGCAGTTCTTC.

The rearrangement uses TRBV10-3 and TRBJ1-5; D gene ambiguous. Germline V CDR1 and CDR2: ENHRY, SYGVKD. V was cut by 2 bases and J by 4 bases, with 6 bases left in between. The CDR3 runs to 13 residues. CDR3 region: CAISEMGNQPQHF. CDR3 bases: TGTGCCATCAGTGAGATGGGTAATCAGCCCCAGCATTTT.

This clonotype was detected only a few times. This chain uses TRBV7-2 with TRBJ2-2, with 7 nucleotides matching TRBD2. In germline, CDR1 is SGHTA, CDR2 FQGNSA. The CDR3 is 17 residues long. V lost 5 bases to trimming and J lost 0 bases; unmatched junction nucleotides: 9. The CDR3 sequence: CASSLRTRPANTGELFF. The DNA for the CDR3 is TGTGCCAGCAGCCTCCGGACTAGACCCGCGAACACCGGGGAGCTGTTTTTT. The complete variable domain, with remaining parts taken from reference TRBV7-2 and TRBJ2-2, reads GAGVSQSPSNKVTEKGKDVELRCDPISGHTALYWYRQSLGQGLEFLIYFQGNSAPDKSGLPSDRFSAERTGGSVSTLTIQRTQQEDSAVYLCASSLRTRPANTGELFFGEGSRLTVL.

This clonotype was seen at least ten times. This sequence joins TRBV20-1 and TRBJ2-1; weak D call: TRBD2 (5 bases). Per germline, CDR1 DFQATT and CDR2 SNEGSKA (reference sequence). With 4 bases removed from V and 0 bases from J, the gap between germline ends came to 7 bases. CDR3 size: 13 residues. CDR3 coding DNA: TGCAGTGCTAAGCGGTACTCCTACAATGAGCAGTTCTTC. It translates to CSAKRYSYNEQFF.

This clonotype has a single count. V usage is TRBV11-2 and J usage is TRBJ2-7, with a possible D match to TRBD2 (6 bases). This CDR3 contains 16 residues. V was clipped by 1 base and J by 1 base, with 14 bases between them. Germline loops: CDR1 SGHAT, CDR2 FQNNGV. CDR3 in amino acids: CASSLAIGRRSYEQYF. In DNA form, the CDR3 reads TGTGCCAGCAGCTTAGCTATAGGGAGGAGGTCCTACGAGCAGTACTTC.

This chain uses TRBV5-1 with TRBJ2-7, with TRBD1 matching over 8 bases. Germline values: CDR1 SGHRS, CDR2 YFSETQ. This CDR3 is 14 amino acids long. V shed 4 bases and J 2 bases; nucleotides not matched to a gene: 5. This CDR3 reads CASSADRVTYEQYF. The CDR3 DNA is TGCGCCAGCAGCGCGGACAGGGTAACCTACGAGCAGTACTTC.

This clonotype was detected a few times. V and J are TRBV12-3 or TRBV12-4 and TRBJ1-6; D gene unclear. The CDR3 totals 13 residues. V was pared by 3 bases and J by 7 bases, with 7 bases between. The chain's CDR3 is CASSLVANSPLHF. The DNA of the CDR3 is TGTGCCAGCAGTTTGGTCGCCAATTCACCCCTCCACTTT.

V is TRBV7-2 and J is TRBJ1-2; tentatively, D is TRBD1 (5 bases). Germline V gene sequence: CDR1 SGHTA, CDR2 FQGNSA. The length of the CDR3 is 14 residues. V lost 5 bases to trimming and J lost 7 bases, with 17 bases between them. This chain's CDR3 is CASSPPGGRAGYTF. The CDR3 bases are TGTGCCAGCAGCCCACCTGGAGGCAGGGCTGGCTACACCTTC.

In its sample, this clonotype was seen a few times. The chain has TRBV11-3 and TRBJ1-1; a possible D gene is TRBD1 (5 bases). This CDR3 is built from 14 residues. The germline CDR1 and CDR2 sequences are SGHNT and YENEEA. Trimming removed 5 bases from V and 3 bases from J, with 13 bases in between. Written as DNA, the CDR3 is TGTGCCAGCAGCCCCCCCCCGGGGGACACTGAAGCTTTCTTT. This codes for CASSPPPGDTEAFF.

This clonotype turned up a few times. The gene calls are TRBV12-3 or TRBV12-4 and TRBJ1-5; no reliable D call. The CDR3 spans 12 residues. The V end lost 6 bases, the J end lost 3 bases, and 6 bases lay between the germline ends. In DNA, the CDR3 is TGTGCCAGCAGCCGGGACAATCAGCCCCAGCATTTT. It codes for CASSRDNQPQHF.

This clonotype was detected once. The CDR3: CASSIPSSEQFF. The CDR3 DNA is TGTGCCAGTAGTATCCCTAGCAGTGAGCAGTTCTTC. The genes are TRBV19 and TRBJ2-1, with TRBD2 as a possible D gene (5 bases). The CDR3 has 12 amino acids. CDR1 and CDR2 (germline): LNHDA, SQIVND (reference sequence). V was trimmed by 3 bases and J by 9 bases, leaving 9 bases between them.

There are a few counts of this clonotype. The chain carries TRBV10-3 and TRBJ1-1; 7 positions agree with TRBD1. With V trimmed by 6 bases and J by 5 bases, 15 bases remained unmatched. There are 16 residues in the CDR3. Germline V lookup: CDR1 ENHRY, CDR2 SYGVKD. This chain's CDR3 is CAIRPSTGYVGTEAFF. DNA for the CDR3: TGTGCCATCAGGCCGTCGACAGGGTACGTTGGTACTGAAGCTTTCTTT.

The rearrangement joins TRBV2 to TRBJ2-1, with D tentatively TRBD2 (5 bases). CDR3 length equals 14 residues. The V gene lost 6 bases and the J gene lost 6 bases, with 15 bases spanning the gap. CDR1 is SNHLY and CDR2 is FYNNEI in the germline V gene. The CDR3 coding sequence is TGTGCCAGCAGGGGTACTAGTAGCAGCAATGAGCAGTTCTTC. Its translation is CASRGTSSSNEQFF.

This clonotype has just a few counts. This chain uses TRBV3-1 with TRBJ2-1; possible D gene TRBD2, 6 bases. The V gene lost 8 bases and the J gene lost 6 bases, with 17 bases spanning the gap. There are 14 residues in the CDR3. Germline V lookup: CDR1 LGHDT, CDR2 YNNKEL (reference sequence). The CDR3 loop is CASGSSATSNEQFF. DNA of the CDR3: TGTGCCAGCGGGTCTAGCGCCACGTCCAATGAGCAGTTCTTC.

This clonotype was observed a few times. This chain links TRBV5-1 with TRBJ2-1; D remains unclear. The V end was cut by 0 bases, the J end by 6 bases, with 13 bases between. This CDR3 spans 15 amino acids. Per the germline V gene, CDR1 is SGHRS and CDR2 is YFSETQ. The CDR3 DNA reads as TGCGCCAGCAGCTTGGGTGCCCATGGCATCAATGAGCAGTTCTTC. The encoded protein is CASSLGAHGINEQFF.

Only a few counts were recorded for this clonotype. J is TRBJ2-1 and V is TRBV20-1; D possibly corresponds to TRBD1 (5 bases). Germline assignment: CDR1 DFQATT and CDR2 SNEGSKA (reference sequence). The CDR3 contains 12 residues. Trimming removed 7 bases from V and 4 bases from J, with 11 bases in between. In nucleotides, the CDR3 is TGCAGTGGGGCAGGGTGGTACAATGAGCAGTTCTTC. Protein sequence: CSGAGWYNEQFF.

J is TRBJ2-2 and V is TRBV7-6, with a tentative D call TRBD1 (6 bases). The V and J ends lost 2 bases and 4 bases respectively, with 11 bases between them. The CDR3 length is 15 residues. Germline loops: CDR1 SGHVS, CDR2 FNYEAQ. CDR3 protein: CASSLQGSATGELFF. CDR3 bases: TGTGCCAGCAGCTTACAGGGGTCTGCCACCGGGGAGCTGTTTTTT.

This clonotype appeared a few times. This chain links TRBV6-1 with TRBJ1-5; 7 nucleotides line up with TRBD1. After removal of 6 bases from V and 4 bases from J, the junction contained 6 bases not matched to a gene. The CDR3 is 14 residues long. Germline CDR1 and CDR2: MNHNS and SASEGT. The CDR3 protein is CASSRPGGNQPQHF. The CDR3 DNA reads TGTGCCAGCAGCCGACCAGGGGGAAATCAGCCCCAGCATTTT.

The CDR3 region has the DNA TGTGCCAGCAGCCAGATCGGGACTACCTACAATGAGCAGTTCTTC. This encodes CASSQIGTTYNEQFF. This sequence joins TRBV3-1 and TRBJ2-1, with TRBD2 matching over 7 bases. The CDR3 has 15 amino acids. Trimming cost V 3 bases and J 2 bases; bases outside gene matches: 4. CDR1 and CDR2 (germline): LGHDT, YNNKEL (reference sequence).

The chain uses TRBV20-1 and TRBJ1-1, with TRBD1 matching over 9 bases. Trimming took 5 bases from V and 0 from J; bases not matched to a gene: 4. Germline V lookup: CDR1 DFQATT, CDR2 SNEGSKA (reference sequence). The CDR3 is 14 amino acids. The CDR3 reads CSAQDRGLNTEAFF. The CDR3 DNA is TGCAGTGCTCAGGACAGGGGATTGAACACTGAAGCTTTCTTT.

The V gene is TRBV6-2 or TRBV6-3, the J gene TRBJ2-7; 11 bases align to TRBD2. J lost 5 bases, V lost 6 bases, and 9 bases had no gene match. Germline values: CDR1 MNHEY, CDR2 SVGEGT. The CDR3 spans 15 residues. As DNA, the CDR3 is TGTGCCAGCAGACTAGCGGGAGCAGGTTCCCACGAGCAGTACGTC. Its protein product is CASRLAGAGSHEQYV.

V gene TRBV4-2 combines with J gene TRBJ2-5, with 9 positions matching TRBD2. The CDR3 has 19 amino acids. J gave up 0 bases and V 2 bases, and 13 bases lay outside the gene matches. The germline V gene has CDR1 LGHNA and CDR2 YNFKEQ. CDR3 protein: CASSQPYSISGRNQETQYF. CDR3 DNA: TGTGCCAGCAGCCAACCTTACTCAATTAGCGGGAGAAACCAAGAGACCCAGTACTTC.

V usage is TRBV20-1 and J usage is TRBJ2-1, with TRBD2 matching 9 bases. Germline V gene sequence: CDR1 DFQATT, CDR2 SNEGSKA (reference sequence). J gave up 7 bases and V 0 bases, and 7 bases lay outside the gene matches. The CDR3 sequence is 15 residues long. CDR3 DNA sequence: TGCAGTGCTAGAGAGGCGCGGGAGGGCAGGAATGAGCAGTTCTTC. Protein: CSAREAREGRNEQFF.